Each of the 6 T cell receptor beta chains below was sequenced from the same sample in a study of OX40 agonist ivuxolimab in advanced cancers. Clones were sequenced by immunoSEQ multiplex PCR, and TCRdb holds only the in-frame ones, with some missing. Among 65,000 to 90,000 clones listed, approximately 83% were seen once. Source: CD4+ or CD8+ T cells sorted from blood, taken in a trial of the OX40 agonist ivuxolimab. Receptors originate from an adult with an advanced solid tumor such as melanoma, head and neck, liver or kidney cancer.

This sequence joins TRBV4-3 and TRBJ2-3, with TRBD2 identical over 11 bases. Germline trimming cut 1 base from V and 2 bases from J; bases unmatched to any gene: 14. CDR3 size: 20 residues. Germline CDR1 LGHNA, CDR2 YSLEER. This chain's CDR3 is CASSQGWSLAGGRDTDTQYF. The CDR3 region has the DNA TGCGCCAGCAGCCAAGGCTGGAGTCTAGCGGGGGGTCGGGACACAGATACGCAGTATTTT.

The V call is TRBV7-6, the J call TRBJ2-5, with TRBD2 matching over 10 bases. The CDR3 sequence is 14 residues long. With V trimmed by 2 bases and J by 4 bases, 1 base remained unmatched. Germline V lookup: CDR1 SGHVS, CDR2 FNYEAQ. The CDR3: CASSLRTSGETQYF. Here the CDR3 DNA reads TGTGCCAGCAGCTTAAGGACTAGCGGAGAGACCCAGTACTTC.

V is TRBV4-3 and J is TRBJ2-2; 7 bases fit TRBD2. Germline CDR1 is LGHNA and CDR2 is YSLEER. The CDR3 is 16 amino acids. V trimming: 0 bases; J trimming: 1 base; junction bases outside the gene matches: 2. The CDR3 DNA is TGCGCCAGCAGCCAAGATACGGGGGGGAACACCGGGGAGCTGTTTTTT. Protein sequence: CASSQDTGGNTGELFF.

The CDR3 coding sequence is TGCGCCAGCAGCTTGGATTGGGGAAGCACAGATACGCAGTATTTT. Translated: CASSLDWGSTDTQYF. V and J are TRBV5-1 and TRBJ2-3; D gene uncertain. Germline assignment: CDR1 SGHRS and CDR2 YFSETQ. There are 15 residues in the CDR3. Trimming took off 0 bases at V and 0 bases at J, with 8 bases between the two ends.

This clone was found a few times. The CDR3: CASRRPTGEAFF. Here the CDR3 DNA reads TGTGCCAGCAGGAGACCAACAGGTGAAGCTTTCTTT. This rearrangement joins TRBV2 to TRBJ1-1; tentative D call: TRBD1 (5 bases). Per germline, CDR1 SNHLY and CDR2 FYNNEI. V lost 6 bases to trimming and J lost 7 bases, with 12 bases between them. The CDR3 runs to 12 residues.

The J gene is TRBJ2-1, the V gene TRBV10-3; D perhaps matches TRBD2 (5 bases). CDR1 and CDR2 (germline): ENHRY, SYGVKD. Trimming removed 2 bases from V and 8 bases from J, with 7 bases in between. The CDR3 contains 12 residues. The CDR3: CAISEGADEQFF. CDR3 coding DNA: TGTGCCATCAGTGAGGGAGCGGATGAGCAGTTCTTC.